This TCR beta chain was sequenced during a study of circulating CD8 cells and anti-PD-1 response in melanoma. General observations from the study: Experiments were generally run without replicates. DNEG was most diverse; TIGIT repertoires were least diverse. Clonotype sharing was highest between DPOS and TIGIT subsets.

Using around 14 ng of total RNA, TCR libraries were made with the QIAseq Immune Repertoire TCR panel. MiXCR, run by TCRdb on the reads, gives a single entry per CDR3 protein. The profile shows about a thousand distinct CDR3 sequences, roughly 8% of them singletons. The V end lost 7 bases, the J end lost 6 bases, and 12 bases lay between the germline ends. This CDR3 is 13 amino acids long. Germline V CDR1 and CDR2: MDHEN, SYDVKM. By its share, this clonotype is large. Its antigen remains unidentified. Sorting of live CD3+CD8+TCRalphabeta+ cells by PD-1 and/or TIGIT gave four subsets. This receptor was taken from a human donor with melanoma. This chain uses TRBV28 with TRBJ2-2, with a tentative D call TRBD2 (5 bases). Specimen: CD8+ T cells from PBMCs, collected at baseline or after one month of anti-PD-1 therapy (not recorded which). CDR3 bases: TGTGCCAGCACCCTTGGAGGCGCCGGGGAGCTGTTTTTT. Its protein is CASTLGGAGELFF.